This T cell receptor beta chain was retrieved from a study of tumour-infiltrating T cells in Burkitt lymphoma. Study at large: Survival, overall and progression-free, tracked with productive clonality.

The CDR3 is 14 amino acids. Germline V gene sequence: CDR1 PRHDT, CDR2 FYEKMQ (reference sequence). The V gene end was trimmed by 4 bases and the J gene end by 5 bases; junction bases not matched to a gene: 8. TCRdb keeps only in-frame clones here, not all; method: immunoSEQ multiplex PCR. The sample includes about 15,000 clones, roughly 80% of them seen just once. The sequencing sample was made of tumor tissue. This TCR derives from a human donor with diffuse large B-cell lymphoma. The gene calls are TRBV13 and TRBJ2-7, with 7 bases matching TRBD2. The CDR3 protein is CASSSRGSFHEQYV. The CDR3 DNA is TGTGCCAGCAGCTCGCGCGGGAGCTTCCACGAGCAGTACGTC.